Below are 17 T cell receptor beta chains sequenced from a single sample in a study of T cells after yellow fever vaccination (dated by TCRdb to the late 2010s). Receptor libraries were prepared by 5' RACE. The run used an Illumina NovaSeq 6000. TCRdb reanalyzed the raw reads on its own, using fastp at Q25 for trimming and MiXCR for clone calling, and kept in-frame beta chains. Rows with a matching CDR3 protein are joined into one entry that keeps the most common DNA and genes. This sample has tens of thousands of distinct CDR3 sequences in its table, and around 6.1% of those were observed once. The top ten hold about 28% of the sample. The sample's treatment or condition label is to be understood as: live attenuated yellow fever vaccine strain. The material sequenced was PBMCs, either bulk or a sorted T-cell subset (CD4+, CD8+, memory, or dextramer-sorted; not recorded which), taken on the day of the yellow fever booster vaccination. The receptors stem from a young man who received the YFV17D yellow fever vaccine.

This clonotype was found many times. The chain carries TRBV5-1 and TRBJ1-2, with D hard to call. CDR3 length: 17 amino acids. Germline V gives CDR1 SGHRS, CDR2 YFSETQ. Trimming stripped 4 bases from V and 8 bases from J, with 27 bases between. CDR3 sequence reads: CASSPAVVAITAGGYTF. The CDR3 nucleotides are TGCGCCAGCAGCCCGGCCGTGGTTGCGATTACGGCGGGGGGCTACACCTTC.

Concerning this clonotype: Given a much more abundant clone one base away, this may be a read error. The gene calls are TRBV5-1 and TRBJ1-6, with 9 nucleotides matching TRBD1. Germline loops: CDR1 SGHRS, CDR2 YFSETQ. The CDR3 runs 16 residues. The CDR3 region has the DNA TGCGCCAGCAGCTTGGTCTTGACAGGGGGAAATTCAACCCTCCACTTT. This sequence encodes CASSLVLTGGNSTLHF.

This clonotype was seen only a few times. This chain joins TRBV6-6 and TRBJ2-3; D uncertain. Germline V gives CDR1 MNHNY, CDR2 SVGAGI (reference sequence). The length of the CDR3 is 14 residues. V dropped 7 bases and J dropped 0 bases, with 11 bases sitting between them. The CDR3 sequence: CASIHLSSTDTQYF. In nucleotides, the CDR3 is TGTGCCAGCATTCATCTATCTAGCACAGATACGCAGTATTTT.

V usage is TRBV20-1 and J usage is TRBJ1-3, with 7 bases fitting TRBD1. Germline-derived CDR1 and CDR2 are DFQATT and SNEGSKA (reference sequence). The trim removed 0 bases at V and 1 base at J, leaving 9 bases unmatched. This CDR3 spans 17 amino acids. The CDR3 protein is CSARDLPTGWSGNTIYF. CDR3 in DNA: TGCAGTGCTAGAGATCTCCCGACAGGGTGGTCTGGAAACACCATATATTTT.

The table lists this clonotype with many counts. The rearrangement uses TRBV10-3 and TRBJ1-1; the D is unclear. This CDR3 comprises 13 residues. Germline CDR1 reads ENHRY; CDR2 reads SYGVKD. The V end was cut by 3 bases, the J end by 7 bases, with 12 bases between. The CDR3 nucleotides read TGTGCCATCAGTGACACCTGGCCGCTTGAAGCTTTCTTT. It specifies CAISDTWPLEAFF.

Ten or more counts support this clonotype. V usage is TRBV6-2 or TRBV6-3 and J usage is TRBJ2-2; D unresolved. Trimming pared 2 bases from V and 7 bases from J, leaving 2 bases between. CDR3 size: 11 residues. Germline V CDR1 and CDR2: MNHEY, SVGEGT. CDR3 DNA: TGTGCCAGCAGTTACGTCGGGGAGCTGTTTTTT. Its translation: CASSYVGELFF.

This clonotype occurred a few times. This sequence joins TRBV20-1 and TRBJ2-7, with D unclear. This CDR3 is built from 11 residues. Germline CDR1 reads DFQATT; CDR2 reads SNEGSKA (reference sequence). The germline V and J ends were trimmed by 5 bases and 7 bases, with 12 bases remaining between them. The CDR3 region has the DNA TGCAGTGCTTTAATGGGGTGGGAGCAGTACTTC. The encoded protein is CSALMGWEQYF.

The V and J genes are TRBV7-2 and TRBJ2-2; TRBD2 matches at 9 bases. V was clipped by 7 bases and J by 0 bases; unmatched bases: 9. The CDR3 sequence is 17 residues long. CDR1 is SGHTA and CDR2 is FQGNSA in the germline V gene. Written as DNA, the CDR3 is TGTGCCAGCACCCACTTAGCGGGGGCTCCGAACACCGGGGAGCTGTTTTTT. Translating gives CASTHLAGAPNTGELFF.

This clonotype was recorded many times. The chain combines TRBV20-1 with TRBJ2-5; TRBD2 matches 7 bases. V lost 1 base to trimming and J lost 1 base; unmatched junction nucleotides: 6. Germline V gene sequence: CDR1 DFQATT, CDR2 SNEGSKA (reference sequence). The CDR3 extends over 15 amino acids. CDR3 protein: CSARGGDYIQETQYF. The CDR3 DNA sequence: TGCAGTGCTAGAGGCGGGGACTACATCCAAGAGACCCAGTACTTC.

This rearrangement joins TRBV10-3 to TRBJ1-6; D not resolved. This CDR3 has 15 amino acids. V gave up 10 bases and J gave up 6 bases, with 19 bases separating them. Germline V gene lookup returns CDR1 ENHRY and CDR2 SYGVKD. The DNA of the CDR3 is TGTGCCACCAGAGAGGAACAGACACCTAATTCACCCCTCCACTTT. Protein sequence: CATREEQTPNSPLHF.

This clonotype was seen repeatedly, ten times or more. The CDR3 loop reads CASSFRGSTDTQYF. The CDR3 nucleotides are TGTGCCAGCAGCTTCAGGGGGTCTACAGATACGCAGTATTTT. The chain combines TRBV7-8 with TRBJ2-3, with 7 bases aligning to TRBD1. The CDR3 extends over 14 amino acids. Germline assignment: CDR1 SGHVS and CDR2 FQNEAQ. The trim removed 3 bases at V and 3 bases at J, leaving 3 bases unmatched. The variable domain in full, completed from reference TRBV7-8 and TRBJ2-3, reads GAGVSQSPRYKVAKRGQDVALRCDPISGHVSLFWYQQALGQGPEFLTYFQNEAQLDKSGLPSDRFFAERPEGSVSTLKIQRTQQEDSAVYLCASSFRGSTDTQYFGPGTRLTVL.

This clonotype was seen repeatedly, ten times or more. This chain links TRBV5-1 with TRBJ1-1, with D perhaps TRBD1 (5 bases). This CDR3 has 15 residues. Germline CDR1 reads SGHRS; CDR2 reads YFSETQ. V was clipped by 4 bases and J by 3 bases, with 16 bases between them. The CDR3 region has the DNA TGCGCCAGCAGCCCGACCTCTCGGGGGGACACTGAAGCTTTCTTT. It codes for CASSPTSRGDTEAFF.

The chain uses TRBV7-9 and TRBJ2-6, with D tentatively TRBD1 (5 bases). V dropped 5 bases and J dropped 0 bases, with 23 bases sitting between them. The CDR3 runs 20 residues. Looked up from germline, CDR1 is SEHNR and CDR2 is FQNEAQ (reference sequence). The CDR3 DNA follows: TGTGCCAGCAGCCGACTCCCGAAGGGGCCGAAGCCCTCTGGGGCCAACGTCCTGACTTTC. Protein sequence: CASSRLPKGPKPSGANVLTF.

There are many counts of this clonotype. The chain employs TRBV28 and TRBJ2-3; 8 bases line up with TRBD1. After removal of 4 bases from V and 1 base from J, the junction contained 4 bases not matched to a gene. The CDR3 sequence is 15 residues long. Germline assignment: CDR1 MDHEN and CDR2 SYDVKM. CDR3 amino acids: CASSSGQDRTDTQYF. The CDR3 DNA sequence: TGTGCCAGCAGTTCGGGACAGGATCGCACAGATACGCAGTATTTT.

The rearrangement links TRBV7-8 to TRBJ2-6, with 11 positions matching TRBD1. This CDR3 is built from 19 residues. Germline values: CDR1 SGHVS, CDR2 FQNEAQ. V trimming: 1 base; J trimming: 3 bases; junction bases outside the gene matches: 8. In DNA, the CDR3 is TGTGCCAGCAGCTTAGGAATCGGACAGGGGGCTGGTGGGGCCAACGTCCTGACTTTC. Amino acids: CASSLGIGQGAGGANVLTF.

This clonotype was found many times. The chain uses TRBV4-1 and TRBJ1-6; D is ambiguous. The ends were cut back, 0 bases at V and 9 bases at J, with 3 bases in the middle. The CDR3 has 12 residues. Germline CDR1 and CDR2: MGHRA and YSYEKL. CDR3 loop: CASSQDFSPLHF. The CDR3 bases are TGCGCCAGCAGCCAAGATTTTTCACCCCTCCACTTT.

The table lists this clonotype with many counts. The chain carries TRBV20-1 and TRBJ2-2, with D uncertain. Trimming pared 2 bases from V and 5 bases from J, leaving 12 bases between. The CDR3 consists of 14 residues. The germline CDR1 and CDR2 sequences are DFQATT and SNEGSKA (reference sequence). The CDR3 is CSARTTLGTGELFF. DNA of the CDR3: TGCAGTGCTAGAACTACGCTAGGGACCGGGGAGCTGTTTTTT.